This TCR beta chain was recovered during a study of cytomegalovirus exposure and HLA in healthy donors. Looking at the study overall: The study's early data release held about 77 million unique TCRs from HLA-typed donors.

The CDR3 extends over 14 amino acids. Trimming shortened V by 1 base and J by 2 bases, and 8 bases separated the two germline ends. In germline, CDR1 is MNHEY, CDR2 SVGAGI. PCR involved 60 Vbeta and 13 Jbeta primers. Generated by immunoSEQ multiplex PCR, the TCRdb table keeps only in-frame clones and is missing some. The sample holds 30,000 to 40,000 clones, about 60% seen once. The source material was PBMCs. This TCR was sampled from a man aged 45-65 years in good health and CMV-seropositive. The V and J genes are TRBV6-5 and TRBJ2-5; a possible D gene is TRBD1 (6 bases). This chain's CDR3 is CASSYLDSQETQYF. CDR3 DNA sequence: TGTGCCAGCAGTTACTTGGACAGTCAAGAGACCCAGTACTTC.